The clone carrying this TCR beta chain was seen more than once but under ten times. This specimen comes from a study of T cells after yellow fever vaccination. The germline CDR1 and CDR2 sequences are SGHAT and FQDESV (reference sequence). Trimming cost V 5 bases and J 6 bases; bases outside gene matches: 4. The CDR3 extends over 15 amino acids. Template switching with 5'RACE generated the TCR cDNA and added a universal primer site and UMIs. MiXCR was run by TCRdb on the 5' RACE reads, yielding one entry per CDR3 protein. The sample records about 260,000 distinct CDR3 sequences, over 10% being singletons.

Source: CD4+ T cells sorted from PBMCs, taken 45 days after the yellow fever booster vaccination. This TCR derives from a man younger than 40 who received the YFV17D yellow fever vaccine. J is TRBJ2-2 and V is TRBV11-1; 12 positions match TRBD2. In nucleotides, the CDR3 is TGTGCCAGCAGCCCGACTAGCGGGAGTTCCGGGGAGCTGTTTTTT. Protein sequence: CASSPTSGSSGELFF.